There are a few counts of the clone carrying this T cell receptor beta chain. Its antigen is unknown. From the 5' RACE reads, TCRdb called clonotypes with MiXCR, one entry per CDR3 protein. The table has 150,000 to 200,000 distinct CDR3 sequences, approximately 10% seen once. This record belongs to a study of T cells after yellow fever vaccination. Study information: Some fractions had low cell numbers, and these were prepared with SMART-Seq v4 Ultra Low Input. The study, taken as a whole, reports: Contamination of FACS-sorted repertoires by abundant clonotypes from the bulk population could occur. Boosting was followed by the reappearance of most primary-vaccination clones (roughly 96% CD4, around 90% CD8).

Germline lookup yields CDR1 SQVTM and CDR2 ANQGSEA. The CDR3 consists of 13 residues. Trimming removed 8 bases from V and 1 base from J, with 15 bases in between. This chain uses TRBV29-1 with TRBJ2-7, with D perhaps TRBD2 (6 bases). The sequenced sample was CD8+ T cells sorted from PBMCs, obtained 15 days after the yellow fever booster vaccination. The origin of this receptor is a young man who received the YFV17D yellow fever vaccine. CDR3: CSFRDAGSYEQYF. CDR3 coding DNA: TGCAGCTTCCGGGACGCGGGATCCTACGAGCAGTACTTC.